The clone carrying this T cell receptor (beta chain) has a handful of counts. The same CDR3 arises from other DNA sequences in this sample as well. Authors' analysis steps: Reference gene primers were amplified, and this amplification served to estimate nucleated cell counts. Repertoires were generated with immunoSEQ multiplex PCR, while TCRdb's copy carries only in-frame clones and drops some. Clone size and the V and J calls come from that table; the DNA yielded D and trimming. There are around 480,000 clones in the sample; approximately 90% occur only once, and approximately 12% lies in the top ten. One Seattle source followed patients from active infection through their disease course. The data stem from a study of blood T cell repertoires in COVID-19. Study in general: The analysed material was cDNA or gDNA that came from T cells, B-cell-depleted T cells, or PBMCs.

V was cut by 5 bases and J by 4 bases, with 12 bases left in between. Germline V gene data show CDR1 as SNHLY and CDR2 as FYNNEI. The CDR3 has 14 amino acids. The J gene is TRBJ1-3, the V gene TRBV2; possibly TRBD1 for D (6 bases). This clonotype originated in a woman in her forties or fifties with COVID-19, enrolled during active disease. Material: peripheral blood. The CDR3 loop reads CASSRSGAGNTIYF. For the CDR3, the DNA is TGTGCCAGCAGTAGGTCAGGGGCAGGAAACACCATATATTTT.